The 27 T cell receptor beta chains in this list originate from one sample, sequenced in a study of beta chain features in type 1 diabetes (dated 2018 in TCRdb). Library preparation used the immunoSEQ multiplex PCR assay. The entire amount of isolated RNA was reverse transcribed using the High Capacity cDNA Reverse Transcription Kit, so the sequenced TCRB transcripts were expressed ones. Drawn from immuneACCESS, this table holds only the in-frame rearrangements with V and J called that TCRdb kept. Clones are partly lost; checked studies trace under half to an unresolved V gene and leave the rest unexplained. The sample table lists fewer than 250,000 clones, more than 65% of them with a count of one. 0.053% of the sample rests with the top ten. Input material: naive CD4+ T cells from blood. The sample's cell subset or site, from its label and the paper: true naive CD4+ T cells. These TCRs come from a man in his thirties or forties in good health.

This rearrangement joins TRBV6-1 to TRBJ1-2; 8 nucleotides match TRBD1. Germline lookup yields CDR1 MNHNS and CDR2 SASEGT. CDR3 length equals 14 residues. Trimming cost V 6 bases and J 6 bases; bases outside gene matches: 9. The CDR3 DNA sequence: TGTGCCAGCAGACCTCAGGGGGCAGGCAATGGCTACACCTTC. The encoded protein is CASRPQGAGNGYTF.

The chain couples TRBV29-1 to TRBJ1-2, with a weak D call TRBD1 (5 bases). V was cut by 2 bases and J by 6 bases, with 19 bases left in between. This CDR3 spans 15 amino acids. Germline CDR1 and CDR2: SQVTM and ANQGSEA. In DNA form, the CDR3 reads TGCAGCGTTGAACTGGTGTGGACATCGCATGATGGCTACACCTTC. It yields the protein CSVELVWTSHDGYTF.

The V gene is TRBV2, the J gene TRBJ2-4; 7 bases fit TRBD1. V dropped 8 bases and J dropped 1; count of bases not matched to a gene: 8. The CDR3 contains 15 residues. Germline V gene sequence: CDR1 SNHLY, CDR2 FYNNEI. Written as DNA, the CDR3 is TGTGCCAGCTTACTTGACAGGGCTGCCAAAAACATTCAGTACTTC. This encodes CASLLDRAAKNIQYF.

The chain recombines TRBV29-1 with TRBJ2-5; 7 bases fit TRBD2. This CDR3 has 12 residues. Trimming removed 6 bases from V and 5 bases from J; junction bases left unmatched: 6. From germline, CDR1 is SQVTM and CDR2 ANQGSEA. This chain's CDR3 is CSVGEGMETQYF. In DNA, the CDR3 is TGCAGCGTGGGGGAGGGGATGGAGACCCAGTACTTC.

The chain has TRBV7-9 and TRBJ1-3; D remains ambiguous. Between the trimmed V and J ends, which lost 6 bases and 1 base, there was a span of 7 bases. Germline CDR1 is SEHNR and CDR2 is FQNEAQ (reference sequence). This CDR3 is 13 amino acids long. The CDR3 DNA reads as TGTGCCAGCAGTCCCCCATCTGGAAACACCATATATTTT. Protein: CASSPPSGNTIYF. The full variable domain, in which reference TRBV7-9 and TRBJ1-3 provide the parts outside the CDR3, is DTGVSQNPRHKITKRGQNVTFRCDPISEHNRLYWYRQTLGQGPEFLTYFQNEAQLEKSRLLSDRFSAERPKGSFSTLEIQRTEQGDSAMYLCASSPPSGNTIYFGEGSWLTVV.

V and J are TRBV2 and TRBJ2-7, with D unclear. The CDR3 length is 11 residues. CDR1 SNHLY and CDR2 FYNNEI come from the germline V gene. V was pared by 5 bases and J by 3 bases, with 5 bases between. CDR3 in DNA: TGTGCCAGCAGTCCTTACTACGAGCAGTACTTC. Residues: CASSPYYEQYF. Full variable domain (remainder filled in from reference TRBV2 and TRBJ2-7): EPEVTQTPSHQVTQMGQEVILRCVPISNHLYFYWYRQILGQKVEFLVSFYNNEISEKSEIFDDQFSVERPDGSNFTLKIRSTKLEDSAMYFCASSPYYEQYFGPGTRLTVT.

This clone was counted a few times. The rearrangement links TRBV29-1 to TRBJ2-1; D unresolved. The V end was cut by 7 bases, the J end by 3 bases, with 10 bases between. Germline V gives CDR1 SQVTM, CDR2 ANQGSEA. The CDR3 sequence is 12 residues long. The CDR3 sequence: CSASDDYNEQFF. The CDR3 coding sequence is TGCAGCGCCTCGGACGACTACAATGAGCAGTTCTTC.

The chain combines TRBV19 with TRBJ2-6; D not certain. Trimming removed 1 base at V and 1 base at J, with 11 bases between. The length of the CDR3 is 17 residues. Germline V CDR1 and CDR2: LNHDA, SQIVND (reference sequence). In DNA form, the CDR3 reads TGTGCCAGTAGTATAGTACCAGGCCAATCTGGGGCCAACGTCCTGACTTTC. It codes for CASSIVPGQSGANVLTF.

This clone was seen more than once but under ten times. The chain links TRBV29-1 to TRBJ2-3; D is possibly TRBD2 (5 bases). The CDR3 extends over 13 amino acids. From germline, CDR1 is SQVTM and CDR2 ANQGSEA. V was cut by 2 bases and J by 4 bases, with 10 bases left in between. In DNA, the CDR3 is TGCAGCGTTGAATATGCGGGCGCAGATACGCAGTATTTT. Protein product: CSVEYAGADTQYF.

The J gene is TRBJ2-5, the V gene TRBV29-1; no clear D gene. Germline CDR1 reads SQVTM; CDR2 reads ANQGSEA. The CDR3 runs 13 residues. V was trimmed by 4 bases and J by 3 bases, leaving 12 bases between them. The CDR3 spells CSVVPIGKETQYF. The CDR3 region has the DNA TGCAGCGTTGTCCCGATCGGCAAAGAGACCCAGTACTTC.

The CDR3 sequence: CAGRTGDGELFF. CDR3 DNA: TGTGCCGGCCGGACAGGGGACGGGGAGCTGTTTTTT. The rearrangement uses TRBV6-6 and TRBJ2-2; 9 bases are a match to TRBD1. Germline V lookup: CDR1 MNHNY, CDR2 SVGAGI (reference sequence). The CDR3 has 12 amino acids. V dropped 11 bases and J dropped 7; count of bases not matched to a gene: 5.

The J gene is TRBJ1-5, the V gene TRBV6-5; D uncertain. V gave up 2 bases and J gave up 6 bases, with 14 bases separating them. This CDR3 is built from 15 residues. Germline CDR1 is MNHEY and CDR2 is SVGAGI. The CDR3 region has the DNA TGTGCCAGCAGTTACCTTCTAGAATGGCGTCAGCCCCAGCATTTT. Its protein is CASSYLLEWRQPQHF.

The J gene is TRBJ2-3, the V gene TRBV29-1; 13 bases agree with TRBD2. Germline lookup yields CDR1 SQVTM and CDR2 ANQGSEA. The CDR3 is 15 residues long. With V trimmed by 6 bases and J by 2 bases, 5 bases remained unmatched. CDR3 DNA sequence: TGCAGCGTAGGGACTAGCGGGGTTCACACAGATACGCAGTATTTT. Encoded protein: CSVGTSGVHTDTQYF.

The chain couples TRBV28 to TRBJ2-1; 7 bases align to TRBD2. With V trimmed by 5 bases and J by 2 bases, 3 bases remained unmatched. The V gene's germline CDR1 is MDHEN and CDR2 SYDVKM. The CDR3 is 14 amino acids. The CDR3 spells CASSDGTTYNEQFF. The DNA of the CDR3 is TGTGCCAGCAGTGACGGGACTACCTACAATGAGCAGTTCTTC. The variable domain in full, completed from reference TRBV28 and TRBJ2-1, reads DVKVTQSSRYLVKRTGEKVFLECVQDMDHENMFWYRQDPGLGLRLIYFSYDVKMKEKGDIPEGYSVSREKKERFSLILESASTNQTSMYLCASSDGTTYNEQFFGPGTRLTVL.

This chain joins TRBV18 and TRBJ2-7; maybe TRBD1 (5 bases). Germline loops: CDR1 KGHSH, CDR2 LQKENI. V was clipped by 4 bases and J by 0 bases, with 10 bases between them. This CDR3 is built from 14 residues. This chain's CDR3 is CASSRGTSSYEQYF. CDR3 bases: TGTGCCAGCTCACGGGGCACCAGCTCCTACGAGCAGTACTTC.

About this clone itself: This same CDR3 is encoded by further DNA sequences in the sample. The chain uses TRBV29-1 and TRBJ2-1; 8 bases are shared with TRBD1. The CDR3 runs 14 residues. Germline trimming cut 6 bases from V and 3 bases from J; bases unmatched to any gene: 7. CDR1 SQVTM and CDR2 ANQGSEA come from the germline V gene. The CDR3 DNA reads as TGCAGCGTCGCCAGGGGGCTTAGCTACAATGAGCAGTTCTTC. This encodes CSVARGLSYNEQFF.

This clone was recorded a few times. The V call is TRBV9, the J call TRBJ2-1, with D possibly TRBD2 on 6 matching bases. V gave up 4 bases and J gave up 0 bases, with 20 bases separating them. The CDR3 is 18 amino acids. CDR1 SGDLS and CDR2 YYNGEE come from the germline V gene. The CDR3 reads CASSPHTRLVSSYNEQFF. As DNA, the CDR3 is TGTGCCAGCAGCCCCCACACCCGACTAGTTAGCTCCTACAATGAGCAGTTCTTC. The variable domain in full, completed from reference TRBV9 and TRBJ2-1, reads DSGVTQTPKHLITATGQRVTLRCSPRSGDLSVYWYQQSLDQGLQFLIQYYNGEERAKGNILERFSAQQFPDLHSELNLSSLELGDSALYFCASSPHTRLVSSYNEQFFGPGTRLTVL.

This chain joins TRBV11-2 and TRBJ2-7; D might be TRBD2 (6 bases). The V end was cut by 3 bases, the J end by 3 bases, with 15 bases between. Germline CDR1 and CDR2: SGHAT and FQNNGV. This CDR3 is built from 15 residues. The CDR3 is CASSFGTRINYEQYF. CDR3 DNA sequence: TGTGCCAGCAGCTTTGGGACTCGTATTAACTACGAGCAGTACTTC.

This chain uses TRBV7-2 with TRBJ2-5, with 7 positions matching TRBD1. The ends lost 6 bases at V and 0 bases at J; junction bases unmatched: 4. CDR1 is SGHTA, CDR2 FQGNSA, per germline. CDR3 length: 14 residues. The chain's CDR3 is CASRSQGHQETQYF. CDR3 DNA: TGTGCCAGCAGGTCACAGGGGCACCAAGAGACCCAGTACTTC.

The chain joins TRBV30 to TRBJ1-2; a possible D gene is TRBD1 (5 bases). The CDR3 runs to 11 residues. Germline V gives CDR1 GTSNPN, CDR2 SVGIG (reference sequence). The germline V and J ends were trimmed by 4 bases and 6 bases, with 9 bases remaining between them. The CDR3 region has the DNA TGTGCCTGGAACGGGGGGAATGGCTACACCTTC. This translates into CAWNGGNGYTF.

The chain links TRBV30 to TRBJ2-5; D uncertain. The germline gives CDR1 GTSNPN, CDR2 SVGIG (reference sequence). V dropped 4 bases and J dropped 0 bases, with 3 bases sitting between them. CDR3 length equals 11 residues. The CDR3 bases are TGTGCCTGGAAAGACCAAGAGACCCAGTACTTC. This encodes CAWKDQETQYF.

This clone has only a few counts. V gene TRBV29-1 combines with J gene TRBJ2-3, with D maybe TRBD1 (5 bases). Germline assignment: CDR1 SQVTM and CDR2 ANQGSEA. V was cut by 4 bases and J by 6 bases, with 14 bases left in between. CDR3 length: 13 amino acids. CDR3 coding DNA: TGCAGCGTTGTTAGGGGAATGGGGGATACGCAGTATTTT. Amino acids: CSVVRGMGDTQYF.

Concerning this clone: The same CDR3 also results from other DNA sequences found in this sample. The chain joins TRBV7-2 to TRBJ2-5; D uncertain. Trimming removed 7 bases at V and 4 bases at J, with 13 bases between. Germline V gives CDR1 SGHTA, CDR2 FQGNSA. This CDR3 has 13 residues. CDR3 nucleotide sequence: TGTGCCAGCACCCCATCCGGCGGAGAGACCCAGTACTTC. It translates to CASTPSGGETQYF.

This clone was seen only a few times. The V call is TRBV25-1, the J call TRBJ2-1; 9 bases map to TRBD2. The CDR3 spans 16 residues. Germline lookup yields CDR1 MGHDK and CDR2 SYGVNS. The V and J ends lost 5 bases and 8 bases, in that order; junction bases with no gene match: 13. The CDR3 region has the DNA TGTGCCAGCAGTACTATAGCGGGAGTAGGGGATGATGAGCAGTTCTTC. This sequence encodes CASSTIAGVGDDEQFF.

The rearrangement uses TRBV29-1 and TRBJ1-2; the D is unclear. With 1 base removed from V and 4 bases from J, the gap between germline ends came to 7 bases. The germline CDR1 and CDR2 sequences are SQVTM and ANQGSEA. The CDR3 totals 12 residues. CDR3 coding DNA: TGCAGCGTTGAAGGAGGGAGCTATGGCTACACCTTC. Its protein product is CSVEGGSYGYTF.

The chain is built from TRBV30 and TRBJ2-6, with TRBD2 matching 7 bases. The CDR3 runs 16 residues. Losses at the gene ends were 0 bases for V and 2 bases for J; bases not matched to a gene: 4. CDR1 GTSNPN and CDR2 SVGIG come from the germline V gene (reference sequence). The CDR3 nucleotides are TGTGCCTGGAGTGTACTCGCGGGAGCTGGGGCCAACGTCCTGACTTTC. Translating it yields CAWSVLAGAGANVLTF.

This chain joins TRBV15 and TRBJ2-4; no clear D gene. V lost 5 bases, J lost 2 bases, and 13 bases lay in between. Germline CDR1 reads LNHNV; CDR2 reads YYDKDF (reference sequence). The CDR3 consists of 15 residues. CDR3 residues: CATSVSRLTKNIQYF. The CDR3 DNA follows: TGTGCCACCAGCGTTAGCAGATTAACCAAAAACATTCAGTACTTC.